This entry lists 18 T cell receptor beta chains sequenced from one sample in a study of beta chain features in type 1 diabetes. These TCRs are of unknown antigen specificity. Reverse transcription of all isolated RNA meant that expressed TCRB transcripts were sequenced. Libraries were prepared by immunoSEQ multiplex PCR; TCRdb keeps only in-frame clonotypes and omits some of them. Of more than 250,000 clones listed, around 16% are singletons. Findings and caveats of the study: Moderate but significant shortening of TCRB CDR3s was recorded in all four CD4+ subsets from Type 1 diabetes patients.

Sequenced input: naive CD4+ T cells from blood. The receptors were gathered from a man younger than 35 with type 1 diabetes.

This clone was counted between two and nine times. The V gene is TRBV7-7, the J gene TRBJ2-1; D not certain. V lost 3 bases, J lost 5 bases, and 8 bases lay in between. CDR3 size: 13 residues. CDR1 SSHAT and CDR2 FNYEAQ come from the germline V gene (reference sequence). The CDR3 region is CASSFRSDNEQFF. The CDR3 nucleotides are TGTGCCAGCAGCTTCCGCTCGGACAATGAGCAGTTCTTC.

This rearrangement joins TRBV7-9 to TRBJ1-1; D not resolved. Germline-derived CDR1 and CDR2 are SEHNR and FQNEAQ (reference sequence). CDR3 size: 12 residues. The V gene lost 3 bases and the J gene lost 8 bases, with 10 bases spanning the gap. CDR3 sequence: CASSLFGREAFF. The CDR3 nucleotides read TGTGCCAGCAGCTTGTTCGGCAGGGAAGCTTTCTTT. The full variable domain, its missing parts supplied by reference TRBV7-9 and TRBJ1-1, is DTGVSQNPRHKITKRGQNVTFRCDPISEHNRLYWYRQTLGQGPEFLTYFQNEAQLEKSRLLSDRFSAERPKGSFSTLEIQRTEQGDSAMYLCASSLFGREAFFGQGTRLTVV.

The V and J genes are TRBV30 and TRBJ2-1; D remains unclear. The CDR3 is 12 amino acids. Germline assignment: CDR1 GTSNPN and CDR2 SVGIG (reference sequence). Trimming cost V 2 bases and J 12 bases, with 14 bases left between them. For the CDR3, the DNA is TGTGCCTGGAGTTCGTCAACTAAGCGGCAGTTCTTC. Translation: CAWSSSTKRQFF.

This clone occurred a few times. This chain links TRBV6-5 with TRBJ2-2; 9 positions agree with TRBD2. Trimming took 8 bases from V and 0 from J; bases not matched to a gene: 4. CDR1 and CDR2 from the germline V gene are MNHEY and SVGAGI. The CDR3 contains 15 residues. The CDR3 DNA sequence: TGTGCCAGCCGGACTAGCGCTGCGAACACCGGGGAGCTGTTTTTT. It codes for CASRTSAANTGELFF.

This clone was picked up a small number of times. The chain employs TRBV7-2 and TRBJ2-3, with TRBD2 matching 8 bases. Per the germline V gene, CDR1 is SGHTA and CDR2 is FQGNSA. The CDR3 has 16 residues. The junction had 10 bases not matched to a gene; V was cut back by 5 bases and J by 3 bases. The CDR3 bases are TGTGCCAGCAGCCCTTTCGGGGGGGCGCGAACAGATACGCAGTATTTT. It specifies CASSPFGGARTDTQYF.

This clone appeared a few times. V is TRBV2 and J is TRBJ2-7; tentative D call: TRBD1 (5 bases). V was pared by 4 bases and J by 0 bases, with 7 bases between. The CDR3 spans 13 residues. The V gene's germline CDR1 is SNHLY and CDR2 FYNNEI. CDR3 nucleotide sequence: TGTGCCAGCAGTGCAGACAGCTCCTACGAGCAGTACTTC. Translating it yields CASSADSSYEQYF.

This clone was observed a few times. This sequence joins TRBV5-1 and TRBJ2-2, with TRBD1 matching 8 bases. The CDR3 is made up of 16 amino acids. The V gene end was trimmed by 3 bases and the J gene end by 3 bases; junction bases not matched to a gene: 7. CDR1 and CDR2 from the germline V gene are SGHRS and YFSETQ. The CDR3 region is CASSSGQGGDTGELFF. The CDR3 DNA follows: TGCGCCAGCAGCTCCGGACAGGGCGGGGACACCGGGGAGCTGTTTTTT.

This clone was detected a few times. The chain employs TRBV30 and TRBJ1-5; D might be TRBD1 (6 bases). V was shortened by 0 bases and J by 5 bases, with 11 bases between the two germline ends. CDR1 and CDR2 from the germline V gene are GTSNPN and SVGIG (reference sequence). The CDR3 runs 14 residues. CDR3 amino acids: CAWSVYRADQPQHF. The DNA for the CDR3 is TGTGCCTGGAGTGTATACAGGGCCGATCAGCCCCAGCATTTT. The complete variable domain, with remaining parts taken from reference TRBV30 and TRBJ1-5, reads SQTIHQWPATLVQPVGSPLSLECTVEGTSNPNLYWYRQAAGRGLQLLFYSVGIGQISSEVPQNLSASRPQDRQFILSSKKLLLSDSGFYLCAWSVYRADQPQHFGDGTRLSIL.

Only a few counts were recorded for this clone. Other DNA variants within this sample encode the same CDR3. The rearrangement links TRBV11-2 to TRBJ2-7; the match to TRBD2 covers 8 bases. Germline-derived CDR1 and CDR2 are SGHAT and FQNNGV. J gave up 2 bases and V 1 base, and 1 base lay outside the gene matches. The CDR3 is made up of 14 amino acids. In DNA form, the CDR3 reads TGTGCCAGCAGCTTAGCGGGAGGGCCCTACGAGCAGTACTTC. This encodes CASSLAGGPYEQYF.

In this sample, this clone turned up a few times. V gene TRBV2 combines with J gene TRBJ2-3; D is possibly TRBD2 (6 bases). Trimming cost V 11 bases and J 4 bases, with 16 bases left between them. CDR3 size: 13 residues. CDR1 is SNHLY, CDR2 FYNNEI, per germline. The chain's CDR3 is CAGIAALADTQYF. CDR3 DNA: TGTGCCGGGATAGCGGCTCTTGCAGATACGCAGTATTTT.

The chain employs TRBV28 and TRBJ1-4, with 7 bases that match TRBD1. The V gene's germline CDR1 is MDHEN and CDR2 SYDVKM. The CDR3 spans 14 residues. Trimming at V came to 6 bases and at J to 10 bases, leaving 11 bases not matched to a gene. CDR3 bases: TGTGCCAGCAGCAATGGACAGGCGAAGGGAAAACTGTTTTTT. This translates into CASSNGQAKGKLFF.

This chain links TRBV11-2 with TRBJ2-1, with a possible D match to TRBD1 (5 bases). CDR1 is SGHAT, CDR2 FQNNGV, per germline. The CDR3 loop spans 14 amino acids. Trimming stripped 0 bases from V and 8 bases from J, with 11 bases between. The CDR3 here is CASSLDRVAHEQFF. The CDR3 DNA reads as TGTGCCAGCAGCTTAGACAGGGTGGCCCATGAGCAGTTCTTC.

This clone was picked up a small number of times. The chain carries TRBV18 and TRBJ1-2, with D unclear. V lost 0 bases and J lost 8, with 13 bases in between. The CDR3 length is 14 residues. CDR1 is KGHSH, CDR2 LQKENI, per germline. DNA of the CDR3: TGTGCCAGCTCACCACCGTCACGGGTGCGAGGCTACACCTTC. Translation gives CASSPPSRVRGYTF.

To note about this clone: At one boundary the junction diverges from the germline segment, which might be a read error. The V and J genes are TRBV20-1 and TRBJ1-2, with D tentatively TRBD1 (5 bases). This CDR3 spans 10 amino acids. In germline, CDR1 is DFQATT, CDR2 SNEGSKA (reference sequence). The CDR3 sequence is CSASWGDYVF. The CDR3 coding sequence is TGCAGTGCTAGCTGGGGGGACTACGTCTTC.

The chain combines TRBV6-5 with TRBJ1-5; no firm D call. The CDR3 sequence is 13 residues long. Germline CDR1 and CDR2: MNHEY and SVGAGI. Trimming stripped 2 bases from V and 6 bases from J, with 8 bases between. The CDR3 nucleotides read TGTGCCAGCAGTTACAGAGAGGGTCAGCCCCAGCATTTT. Translation gives CASSYREGQPQHF.

The DNA for the CDR3 is TGTGCCAGCAGCCCCGAGGGGGACACTGAAGCTTTCTTT. It codes for CASSPEGDTEAFF. The V and J genes are TRBV2 and TRBJ1-1, with D tentatively TRBD1 (6 bases). This CDR3 is 13 amino acids long. CDR1 is SNHLY and CDR2 is FYNNEI in the germline V gene. Trimming left V 6 bases short and J 3 bases short, with 11 bases between.

There are a few counts of this clone. This sequence joins TRBV6-6 and TRBJ2-5; TRBD1 agrees at 11 bases. V trimming: 6 bases; J trimming: 4 bases; junction bases outside the gene matches: 4. Germline CDR1 and CDR2: MNHNY and SVGAGI (reference sequence). The CDR3 is 14 residues long. CDR3 DNA: TGTGCCAGCAGCGGACAGGGGGCGGGAGAGACCCAGTACTTC. Translated, it gives CASSGQGAGETQYF.

This clone was observed a few times. The chain couples TRBV19 to TRBJ1-2, with TRBD1 as a possible D gene (6 bases). V lost 5 bases to trimming and J lost 4 bases, with 20 bases between them. This CDR3 is built from 16 residues. Looked up from germline, CDR1 is LNHDA and CDR2 is SQIVND (reference sequence). The CDR3 loop reads CASSRYMGTSGYGYTF. Written as DNA, the CDR3 is TGTGCCAGTAGTCGTTACATGGGGACATCCGGCTATGGCTACACCTTC.